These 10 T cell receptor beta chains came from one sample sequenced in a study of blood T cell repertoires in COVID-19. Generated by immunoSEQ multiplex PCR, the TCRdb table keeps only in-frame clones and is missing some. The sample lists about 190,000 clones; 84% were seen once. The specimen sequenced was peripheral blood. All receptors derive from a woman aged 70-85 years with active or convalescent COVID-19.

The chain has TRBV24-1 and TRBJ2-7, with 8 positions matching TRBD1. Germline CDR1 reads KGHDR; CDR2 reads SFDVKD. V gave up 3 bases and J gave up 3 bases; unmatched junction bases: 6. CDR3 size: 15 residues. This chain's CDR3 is CATSDPRTGSYEQYF. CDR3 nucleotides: TGTGCCACCAGTGATCCCCGGACAGGGAGCTACGAGCAGTACTTC.

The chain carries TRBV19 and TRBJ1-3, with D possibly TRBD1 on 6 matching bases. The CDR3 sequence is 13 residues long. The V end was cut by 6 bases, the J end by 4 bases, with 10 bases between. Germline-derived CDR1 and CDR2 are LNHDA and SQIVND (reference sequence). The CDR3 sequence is CASSGDRGNTIYF. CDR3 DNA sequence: TGTGCCAGTAGCGGTGACAGGGGAAACACCATATATTTT.

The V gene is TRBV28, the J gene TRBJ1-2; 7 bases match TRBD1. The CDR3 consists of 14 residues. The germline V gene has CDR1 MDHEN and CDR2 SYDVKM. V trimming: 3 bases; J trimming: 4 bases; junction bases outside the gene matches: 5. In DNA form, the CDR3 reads TGTGCCAGCAGTTTCGGGACAGAATCCTATGGCTACACCTTC. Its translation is CASSFGTESYGYTF.

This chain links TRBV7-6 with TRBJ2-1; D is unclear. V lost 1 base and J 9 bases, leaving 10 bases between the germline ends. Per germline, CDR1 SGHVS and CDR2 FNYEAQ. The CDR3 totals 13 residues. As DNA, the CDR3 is TGTGCCAGCAGCTTAGTTGAGCAAATTGAGCAGTTCTTC. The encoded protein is CASSLVEQIEQFF.

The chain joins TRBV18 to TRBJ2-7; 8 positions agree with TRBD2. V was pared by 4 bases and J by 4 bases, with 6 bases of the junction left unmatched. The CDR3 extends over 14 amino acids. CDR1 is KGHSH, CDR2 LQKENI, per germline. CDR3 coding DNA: TGTGCCAGCTCACTTGTGAGCGGGGGTTACGAGCAGTACTTC. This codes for CASSLVSGGYEQYF.

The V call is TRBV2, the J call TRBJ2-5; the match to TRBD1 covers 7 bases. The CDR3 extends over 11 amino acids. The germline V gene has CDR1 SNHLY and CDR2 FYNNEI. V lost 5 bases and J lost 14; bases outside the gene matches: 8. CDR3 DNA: TGTGCCAGCAGTCCCCCGGGACAGCAATACTTC. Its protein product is CASSPPGQQYF.

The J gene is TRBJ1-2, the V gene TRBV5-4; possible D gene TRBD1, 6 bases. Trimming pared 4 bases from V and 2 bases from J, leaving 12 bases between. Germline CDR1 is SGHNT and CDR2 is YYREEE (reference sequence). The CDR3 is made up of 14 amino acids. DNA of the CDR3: TGTGCCAGCAGCGCCGATCAGGGGAACTATGGCTACACCTTC. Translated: CASSADQGNYGYTF.

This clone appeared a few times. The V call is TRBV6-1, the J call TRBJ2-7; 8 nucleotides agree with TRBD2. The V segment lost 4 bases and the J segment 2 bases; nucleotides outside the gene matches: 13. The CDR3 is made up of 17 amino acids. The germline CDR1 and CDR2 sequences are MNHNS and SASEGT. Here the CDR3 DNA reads TGTGCCAGCAGTGGGGGGGGTAGGGGACTAGTCCCCTACGAGCAGTACTTC. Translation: CASSGGGRGLVPYEQYF.

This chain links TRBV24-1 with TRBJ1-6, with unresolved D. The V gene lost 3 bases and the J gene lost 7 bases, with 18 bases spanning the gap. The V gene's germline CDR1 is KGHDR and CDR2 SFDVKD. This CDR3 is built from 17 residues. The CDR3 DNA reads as TGTGCCACCAGTGATCCGCCCGACTCCTCGGGGAATTCACCCCTCCACTTT. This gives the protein CATSDPPDSSGNSPLHF.

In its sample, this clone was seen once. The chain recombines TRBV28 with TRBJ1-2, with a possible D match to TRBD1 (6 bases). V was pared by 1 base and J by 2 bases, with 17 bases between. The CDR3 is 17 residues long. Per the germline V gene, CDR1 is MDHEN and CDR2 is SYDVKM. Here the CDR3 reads CASSLYPETRGNYGYTF. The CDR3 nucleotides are TGTGCCAGCAGTTTATACCCCGAGACCAGGGGAAACTATGGCTACACCTTC.